The table lists the clone carrying this TCR beta chain with a few counts. The CDR3 loop spans 17 amino acids. J was trimmed by 0 bases and V by 5 bases; bases with no gene match: 7. From germline, CDR1 is SGHRS and CDR2 YFSETQ. These data belong to a study of T-cell memory formation after mild COVID-19. TCRdb analysed the 5' RACE reads with MiXCR anew, one entry per CDR3 protein. The sample consists of 200,000 to 250,000 distinct CDR3 sequences, 15% of them appearing once. Sequenced: PBMCs or a T cell subset sorted from them (not recorded which). The sequence came from an adult woman who had mild COVID-19 (a few samples of this study predate the infection). Cell type and time point are not known. The chain uses TRBV5-1 and TRBJ2-5; 13 nucleotides align to TRBD2. The CDR3 protein is CASSFGLAGVYQETQYF. For the CDR3, the DNA is TGCGCCAGCAGTTTCGGACTAGCGGGAGTGTACCAAGAGACCCAGTACTTC.